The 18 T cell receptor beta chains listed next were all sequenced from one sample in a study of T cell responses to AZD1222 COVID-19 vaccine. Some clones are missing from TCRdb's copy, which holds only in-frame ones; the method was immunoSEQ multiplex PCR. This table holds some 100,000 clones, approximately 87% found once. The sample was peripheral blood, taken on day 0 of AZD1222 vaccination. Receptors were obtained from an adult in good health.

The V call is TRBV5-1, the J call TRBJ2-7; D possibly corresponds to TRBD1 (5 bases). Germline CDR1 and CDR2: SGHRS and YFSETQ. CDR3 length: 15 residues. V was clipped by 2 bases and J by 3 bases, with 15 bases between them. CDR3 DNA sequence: TGCGCCAGCAGCTTTGGACCCGACAGTTTCTACGAGCAGTACTTC. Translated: CASSFGPDSFYEQYF.

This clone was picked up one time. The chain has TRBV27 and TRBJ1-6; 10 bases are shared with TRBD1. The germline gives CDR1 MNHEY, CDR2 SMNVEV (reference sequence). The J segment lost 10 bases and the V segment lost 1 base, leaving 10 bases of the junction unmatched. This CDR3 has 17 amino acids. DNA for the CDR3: TGTGCCAGCAGTTTATGGTTGGACAGGGGGATGGGGTCACCCCTCCACTTT. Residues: CASSLWLDRGMGSPLHF.

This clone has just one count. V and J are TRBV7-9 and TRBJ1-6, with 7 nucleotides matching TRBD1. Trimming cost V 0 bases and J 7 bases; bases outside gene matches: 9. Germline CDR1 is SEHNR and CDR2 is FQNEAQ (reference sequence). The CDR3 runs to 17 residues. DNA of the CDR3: TGTGCCAGCAGCTTAGCTACGGTAGGGGGCGTAAATTCACCCCTCCACTTT. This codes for CASSLATVGGVNSPLHF.

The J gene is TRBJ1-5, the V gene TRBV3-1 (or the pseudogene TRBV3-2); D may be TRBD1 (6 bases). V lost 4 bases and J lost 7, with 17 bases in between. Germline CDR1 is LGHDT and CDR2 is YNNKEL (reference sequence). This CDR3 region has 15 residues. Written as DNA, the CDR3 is TGTGCCAGCAGCCGGCGACACAGGGCAGGGCAGCCCCAGCATTTT. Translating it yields CASSRRHRAGQPQHF.

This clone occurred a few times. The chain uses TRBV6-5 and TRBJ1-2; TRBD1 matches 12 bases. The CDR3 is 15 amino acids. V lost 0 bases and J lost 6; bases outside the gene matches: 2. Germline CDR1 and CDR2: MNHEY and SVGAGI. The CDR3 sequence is CASSYSGQGADGYTF. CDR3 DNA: TGTGCCAGCAGTTACTCGGGACAGGGGGCGGATGGCTACACCTTC.

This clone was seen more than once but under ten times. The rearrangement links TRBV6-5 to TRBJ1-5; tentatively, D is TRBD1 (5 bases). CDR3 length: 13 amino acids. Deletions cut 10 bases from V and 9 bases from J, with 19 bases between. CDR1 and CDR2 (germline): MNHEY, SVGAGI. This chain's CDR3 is CATTPGTTGPQHF. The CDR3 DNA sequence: TGTGCCACCACTCCGGGGACCACTGGGCCCCAGCATTTT.

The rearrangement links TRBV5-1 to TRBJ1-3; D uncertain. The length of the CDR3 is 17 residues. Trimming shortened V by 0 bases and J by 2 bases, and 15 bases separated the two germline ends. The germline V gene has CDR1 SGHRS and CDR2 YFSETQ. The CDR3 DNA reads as TGCGCCAGCAGCTTGGAAGGCACCCCGGGCGCTGGAAACACCATATATTTT. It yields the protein CASSLEGTPGAGNTIYF.

The CDR3 DNA reads as TGCGCCAGCAGCCAAGACCGACTCGCTGGGGCCAACGTCCTGACTTTC. This translates into CASSQDRLAGANVLTF. The V call is TRBV4-3, the J call TRBJ2-6; D remains ambiguous. V lost 0 bases and J 2 bases, leaving 8 bases between the germline ends. This CDR3 is 16 amino acids long. CDR1 and CDR2 (germline): LGHNA, YSLEER.

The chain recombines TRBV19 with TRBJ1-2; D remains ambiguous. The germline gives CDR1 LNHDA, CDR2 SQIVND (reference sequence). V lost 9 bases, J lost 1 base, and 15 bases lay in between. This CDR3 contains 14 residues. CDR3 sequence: CASFRGGSNYGYTF. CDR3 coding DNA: TGTGCCAGCTTTAGAGGCGGCAGTAACTATGGCTACACCTTC.

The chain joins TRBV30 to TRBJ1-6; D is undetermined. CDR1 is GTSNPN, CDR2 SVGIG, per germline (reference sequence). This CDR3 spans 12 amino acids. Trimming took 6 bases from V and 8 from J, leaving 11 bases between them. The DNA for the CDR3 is TGTGCCTGCCTAAGGGTGGATTCACCCCTCCACTTT. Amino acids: CACLRVDSPLHF.

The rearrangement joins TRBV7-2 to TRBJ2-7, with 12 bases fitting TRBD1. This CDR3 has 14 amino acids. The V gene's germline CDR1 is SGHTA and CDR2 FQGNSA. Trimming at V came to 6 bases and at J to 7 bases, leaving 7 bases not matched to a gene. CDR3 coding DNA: TGTGCCAGCAGATCCCGGGACAGGGGGCTTGAGCAGTACTTC. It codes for CASRSRDRGLEQYF.

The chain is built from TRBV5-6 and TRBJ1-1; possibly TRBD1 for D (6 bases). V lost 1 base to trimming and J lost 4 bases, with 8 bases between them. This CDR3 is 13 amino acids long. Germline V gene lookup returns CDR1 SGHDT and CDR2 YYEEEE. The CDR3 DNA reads TGTGCCAGCAGCTTGCAGGGGAGCACTGAAGCTTTCTTT. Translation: CASSLQGSTEAFF.

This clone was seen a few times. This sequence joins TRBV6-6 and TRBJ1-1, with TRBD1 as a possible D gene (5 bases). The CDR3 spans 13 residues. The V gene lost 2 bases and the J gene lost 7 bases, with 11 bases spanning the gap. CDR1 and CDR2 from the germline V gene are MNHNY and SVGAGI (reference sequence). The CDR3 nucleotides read TGTGCCAGCAGTTACCCGGACGGGGGTGAAGCTTTCTTT. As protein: CASSYPDGGEAFF.

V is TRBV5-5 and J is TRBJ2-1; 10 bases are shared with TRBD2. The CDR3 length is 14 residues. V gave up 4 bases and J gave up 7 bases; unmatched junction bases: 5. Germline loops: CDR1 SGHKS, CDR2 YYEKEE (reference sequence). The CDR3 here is CASSPSAGGNEQFF. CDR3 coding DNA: TGTGCCAGCAGCCCCTCAGCGGGGGGGAATGAGCAGTTCTTC.

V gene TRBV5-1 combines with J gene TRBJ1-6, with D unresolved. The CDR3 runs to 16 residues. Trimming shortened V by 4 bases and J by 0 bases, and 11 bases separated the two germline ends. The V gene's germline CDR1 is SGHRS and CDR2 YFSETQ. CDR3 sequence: CASSAQGSSYNSPLHF. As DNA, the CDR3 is TGCGCCAGCAGCGCCCAAGGAAGCTCCTATAATTCACCCCTCCACTTT. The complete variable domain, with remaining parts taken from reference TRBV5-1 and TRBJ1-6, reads KAGVTQTPRYLIKTRGQQVTLSCSPISGHRSVSWYQQTPGQGLQFLFEYFSETQRNKGNFPGRFSGRQFSNSRSEMNVSTLELGDSALYLCASSAQGSSYNSPLHFGNGTRLTVT.

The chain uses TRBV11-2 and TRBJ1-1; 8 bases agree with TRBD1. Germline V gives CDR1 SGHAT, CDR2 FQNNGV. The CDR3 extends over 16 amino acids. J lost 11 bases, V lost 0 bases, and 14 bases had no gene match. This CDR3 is CASSLDRRLGQDGAFF. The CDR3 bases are TGTGCCAGCAGCTTAGACCGTCGGTTGGGACAGGACGGGGCTTTCTTT.

The CDR3 loop reads CASWPFGQGAMNTEAFF. As DNA, the CDR3 is TGTGCCAGTTGGCCCTTTGGGCAGGGAGCAATGAACACTGAAGCTTTCTTT. The chain has TRBV19 and TRBJ1-1; TRBD1 might be the D (5 bases). Germline V gene lookup returns CDR1 LNHDA and CDR2 SQIVND (reference sequence). The length of the CDR3 is 17 residues. V lost 8 bases, J lost 0 bases, and 22 bases lay in between.

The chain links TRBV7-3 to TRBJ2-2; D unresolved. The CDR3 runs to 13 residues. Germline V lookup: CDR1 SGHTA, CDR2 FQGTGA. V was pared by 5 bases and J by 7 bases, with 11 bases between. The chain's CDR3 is CASSQLPGGELFF. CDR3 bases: TGTGCCAGCAGCCAGCTTCCGGGCGGGGAGCTGTTTTTT.